In this sample, the clone carrying this T cell receptor beta chain turned up once. This table comes from immunoSEQ multiplex PCR, and its TCRdb copy is limited to in-frame clones, with some not included. Of around 80,000 clones listed, over 85% are singletons. This sample was included in a study of T cell changes during pregnancy in multiple sclerosis. CDR3 length: 15 residues. The V end lost 2 bases, the J end lost 2 bases, and 13 bases lay between the germline ends. The germline V gene encodes CDR1 MNHEY and CDR2 SMNVEV (reference sequence). This chain links TRBV27 with TRBJ2-7; no clear D. The sequences come from peripheral blood, collected in the second trimester of pregnancy. The source is a female donor in good health, enrolled as a control in a pregnancy study. The CDR3 reads CASSLAEARPYEQYF. The CDR3 nucleotides are TGTGCCAGCAGTTTAGCCGAAGCGAGGCCCTACGAGCAGTACTTC.